The 27 T cell receptor beta chains below all came from one sample that was sequenced in a study of cytomegalovirus exposure and HLA in healthy donors. Amplification used 60 Vbeta primers and 13 Jbeta primers. Clones were read by immunoSEQ multiplex PCR, and TCRdb kept only the in-frame ones, dropping some. Here the sample spans hundreds of thousands of clones, around 89% being singletons. The sequenced sample was PBMCs. These receptors were obtained from a woman between 18 and 29 years old in good health and CMV-seronegative.

This rearrangement joins TRBV6-6 to TRBJ1-5; D call uncertain. The CDR3 is 16 residues long. V gave up 0 bases and J gave up 0 bases, with 9 bases separating them. Looked up from germline, CDR1 is MNHNY and CDR2 is SVGAGI (reference sequence). The CDR3 region is CASSYSPGNSNQPQHF. CDR3 sequence (DNA): TGTGCCAGCAGTTACTCGCCCGGGAATAGCAATCAGCCCCAGCATTTT.

The genes are TRBV9 and TRBJ2-3; TRBD2 matches 10 bases. CDR1 and CDR2 (germline): SGDLS, YYNGEE. The ends lost 2 bases at V and 6 bases at J; junction bases unmatched: 6. The CDR3 is made up of 15 amino acids. CDR3 in amino acids: CASSVRAGGLDTQYF. CDR3 DNA sequence: TGTGCCAGCAGCGTGAGAGCGGGGGGGCTCGATACGCAGTATTTT.

The rearrangement joins TRBV7-2 to TRBJ1-2, with D perhaps matching TRBD1 (5 bases). Germline loops: CDR1 SGHTA, CDR2 FQGNSA. The CDR3 is 14 residues long. The ends were cut back, 3 bases at V and 4 bases at J, with 12 bases in the middle. CDR3 protein: CASSFGGRSYGYTF. The CDR3 bases are TGTGCCAGCAGCTTCGGGGGACGGAGCTATGGCTACACCTTC.

The chain combines TRBV2 with TRBJ2-3, with 7 bases fitting TRBD1. The CDR3 covers 20 residues. J lost 6 bases, V lost 3 bases, and 24 bases had no gene match. Germline V lookup: CDR1 SNHLY, CDR2 FYNNEI. CDR3 protein: CASSDFANDVDRFETDTQYF. DNA for the CDR3: TGTGCCAGCAGTGATTTCGCTAACGATGTGGACAGGTTCGAAACTGATACGCAGTATTTT.

This chain joins TRBV4-3 and TRBJ1-4; perhaps TRBD1 as D (5 bases). Germline V gene data show CDR1 as LGHNA and CDR2 as YSLEER. The CDR3 is made up of 15 amino acids. V was pared by 1 base and J by 8 bases, with 14 bases between. CDR3 amino acids: CASSQARDYSEKLFF. CDR3 sequence (DNA): TGCGCCAGCAGCCAAGCCCGGGACTACTCAGAAAAACTGTTTTTT.

The rearrangement joins TRBV18 to TRBJ2-7; no firm D call. This CDR3 has 16 residues. With 8 bases removed from V and 1 base from J, the gap between germline ends came to 21 bases. The germline V gene has CDR1 KGHSH and CDR2 LQKENI. The CDR3 nucleotides read TGTGCCAGCGCTCCTAGTCCGGTAGGCTCTTCCTACGAGCAGTACTTC. Translated, it gives CASAPSPVGSSYEQYF.

The rearrangement links TRBV9 to TRBJ1-2; D is ambiguous. V was cut by 0 bases and J by 8 bases, with 11 bases left in between. CDR1 and CDR2 (germline): SGDLS, YYNGEE. The length of the CDR3 is 13 residues. CDR3 sequence: CASSVVSHGGYTF. The CDR3 DNA reads as TGTGCCAGCAGCGTAGTTTCCCACGGGGGCTACACCTTC.

This clone was seen more than once but under ten times. V is TRBV2 and J is TRBJ1-3, with 12 nucleotides matching TRBD1. The end of the DNA fits TRBJ2-2 better, so the J call may be wrong. This CDR3 is 16 amino acids long. Germline lookup yields CDR1 SNHLY and CDR2 FYNNEI. The CDR3 DNA is TGTGCCACGCGGGACAGGGGGCGGTTAAACACCGGGGAGCTGTTTTTT. Translating it yields CATRDRGRLNTGELFF.

CDR3 coding DNA: TGTGCCAGCAGCCAAGATTGGGAGAACGAGCAGTACTTC. Translating gives CASSQDWENEQYF. This chain uses TRBV14 with TRBJ2-7; weak D call: TRBD2 (5 bases). Germline V lookup: CDR1 SGHDN, CDR2 FVKESK. The germline V and J ends were trimmed by 0 bases and 5 bases, with 8 bases remaining between them. The CDR3 totals 13 residues.

The chain links TRBV27 to TRBJ1-5; 8 nucleotides align to TRBD1. Trimming took 5 bases from V and 4 from J; bases not matched to a gene: 4. The CDR3 is 14 amino acids. The germline V gene encodes CDR1 MNHEY and CDR2 SMNVEV (reference sequence). CDR3 DNA: TGTGCCAGCAGTAACCGACAGGGGAATCAGCCCCAGCATTTT. Protein product: CASSNRQGNQPQHF.

CDR3: CASSLRSGGTDTQYF. The CDR3 nucleotides read TGCGCCAGCAGCTTGCGGTCCGGAGGCACAGATACGCAGTATTTT. The rearrangement joins TRBV5-1 to TRBJ2-3; D gene unclear. The ends were cut back, 1 base at V and 1 base at J, with 10 bases in the middle. The CDR3 runs 15 residues. Germline V gene sequence: CDR1 SGHRS, CDR2 YFSETQ.

This clone has a single count. This sequence joins TRBV19 and TRBJ2-1; 7 bases are a match to TRBD2. The CDR3 has 12 residues. CDR1 is LNHDA, CDR2 SQIVND, per germline (reference sequence). Germline trimming cut 3 bases from V and 15 bases from J; bases unmatched to any gene: 8. CDR3 amino acids: CASSMSSGKLFF. CDR3 bases: TGTGCCAGTAGTATGTCCAGCGGGAAACTGTTCTTC.

The rearrangement links TRBV7-2 to TRBJ1-1; TRBD1 agrees at 8 bases. The CDR3 has 14 amino acids. The germline V gene encodes CDR1 SGHTA and CDR2 FQGNSA. J was trimmed by 11 bases and V by 6 bases; bases with no gene match: 14. As DNA, the CDR3 is TGTGCCAGCAGACAAGATTGGACAGGGAGTGATGCTTTCTTT. Protein product: CASRQDWTGSDAFF.

This chain joins TRBV10-1 and TRBJ2-7, with D perhaps matching TRBD1 (6 bases). There are 13 residues in the CDR3. Germline V gives CDR1 WNHNN, CDR2 SYGVQD (reference sequence). V was cut by 2 bases and J by 2 bases, with 7 bases left in between. CDR3 in amino acids: CASSEPGAYEQYF. In nucleotides, the CDR3 is TGCGCCAGCAGTGAGCCAGGGGCCTACGAGCAGTACTTC.

The V call is TRBV7-9, the J call TRBJ2-1, with 7 nucleotides matching TRBD2. Trimming at V came to 3 bases and at J to 7 bases, leaving 9 bases not matched to a gene. The CDR3 spans 15 residues. Germline V gene data show CDR1 as SEHNR and CDR2 as FQNEAQ (reference sequence). This CDR3 is CASSFYELASNEQFF. DNA of the CDR3: TGTGCCAGCAGCTTCTATGAACTAGCGTCGAATGAGCAGTTCTTC.

This clone was recorded only once. The rearrangement uses TRBV7-2 and TRBJ1-2; TRBD1 is a possible D gene (5 bases). This CDR3 contains 14 residues. Germline assignment: CDR1 SGHTA and CDR2 FQGNSA. With 6 bases removed from V and 6 bases from J, the gap between germline ends came to 17 bases. This CDR3 is CASSPRGFENGYTF. For the CDR3, the DNA is TGTGCCAGCAGTCCGCGGGGCTTTGAAAATGGCTACACCTTC.

The chain carries TRBV18 and TRBJ1-1; 7 bases align to TRBD1. This CDR3 region has 14 residues. Losses at the gene ends were 6 bases for V and 7 bases for J; bases not matched to a gene: 11. CDR1 and CDR2 (germline): KGHSH, LQKENI. In DNA form, the CDR3 reads TGTGCCAGCTCCCCTCAAACAGGGGCCTTTGAAGCTTTCTTT. Residues: CASSPQTGAFEAFF.

The V gene is TRBV9, the J gene TRBJ1-3; the D gene is possibly TRBD1 (5 bases). V was pared by 3 bases and J by 6 bases, with 10 bases between. This CDR3 is 13 amino acids long. Per the germline V gene, CDR1 is SGDLS and CDR2 is YYNGEE. The CDR3 nucleotides are TGTGCCAGCAGCGGCAAAGGGGAAAACACCATATATTTT. This sequence encodes CASSGKGENTIYF.

DNA of the CDR3: TGTGCCAGCAGCCAAAGCCAAGGGCAGGGAGGAAGTGGCTACACCTTC. Its protein is CASSQSQGQGGSGYTF. The chain recombines TRBV4-2 with TRBJ1-2; maybe TRBD1 (5 bases). Trimming stripped 2 bases from V and 7 bases from J, with 20 bases between. This CDR3 contains 16 residues. CDR1 is LGHNA, CDR2 YNFKEQ, per germline.

V usage is TRBV29-1 and J usage is TRBJ2-3; weak D call: TRBD2 (5 bases). Looked up from germline, CDR1 is SQVTM and CDR2 is ANQGSEA. Trimming removed 6 bases at V and 0 bases at J, with 13 bases between. The CDR3 is made up of 14 amino acids. The CDR3 coding sequence is TGCAGCGTATCAAGCGGACCTAGCACAGATACGCAGTATTTT. Protein sequence: CSVSSGPSTDTQYF.

The rearrangement uses TRBV5-6 and TRBJ2-1, with D perhaps matching TRBD2 (6 bases). Germline lookup yields CDR1 SGHDT and CDR2 YYEEEE. V lost 4 bases and J 9 bases, leaving 11 bases between the germline ends. This CDR3 comprises 12 residues. DNA for the CDR3: TGTGCCAGCAGCCCGGGACTCACTGAGCAGTTCTTC. Translated, it gives CASSPGLTEQFF.

V gene TRBV5-1 combines with J gene TRBJ1-3; D is possibly TRBD1 (5 bases). This CDR3 spans 17 amino acids. The V end was cut by 0 bases, the J end by 0 bases, with 13 bases between. CDR1 is SGHRS, CDR2 YFSETQ, per germline. The DNA of the CDR3 is TGCGCCAGCAGCTTGGACGGGCAGGGCATCTCTGGAAACACCATATATTTT. Protein sequence: CASSLDGQGISGNTIYF.

This chain joins TRBV29-1 and TRBJ2-1, with TRBD2 identical over 11 bases. This CDR3 contains 15 residues. V trimming: 4 bases; J trimming: 8 bases; junction bases outside the gene matches: 10. Germline lookup yields CDR1 SQVTM and CDR2 ANQGSEA. The chain's CDR3 is CSVGLTSGIVDEQFF. Written as DNA, the CDR3 is TGCAGCGTTGGGCTGACTAGCGGGATCGTCGATGAGCAGTTCTTC.

Remarks on this clone: At the DNA level, this CDR3 is encoded by other sequences in the same sample as well. This chain joins TRBV13 and TRBJ2-7; 8 bases fit TRBD1. Trimming removed 0 bases from V and 4 bases from J; junction bases left unmatched: 2. Germline V gene lookup returns CDR1 PRHDT and CDR2 FYEKMQ (reference sequence). This CDR3 has 14 amino acids. The CDR3 nucleotides read TGTGCCAGCAGCTTAGGCCAGGGGGCGTACGAGCAGTACTTC. It yields the protein CASSLGQGAYEQYF.

The chain links TRBV25-1 to TRBJ1-1; TRBD1 might be the D (5 bases). The V gene's germline CDR1 is MGHDK and CDR2 SYGVNS. This CDR3 region has 13 residues. V lost 7 bases and J 3 bases, leaving 12 bases between the germline ends. As DNA, the CDR3 is TGTGCCAGCAAAAGGGGCCAGCACACTGAAGCTTTCTTT. Residues: CASKRGQHTEAFF.

The chain uses TRBV4-2 and TRBJ2-3, with D unclear. V dropped 3 bases and J dropped 0 bases, with 13 bases sitting between them. Per the germline V gene, CDR1 is LGHNA and CDR2 is YNFKEQ. The CDR3 consists of 16 residues. CDR3 DNA sequence: TGTGCCAGCAGCCACTTGAGGATGTCTAGCACAGATACGCAGTATTTT. Translating it yields CASSHLRMSSTDTQYF.

The chain combines TRBV4-2 with TRBJ1-4; 7 nucleotides line up with TRBD1. With V trimmed by 2 bases and J by 7 bases, 7 bases remained unmatched. This CDR3 spans 15 amino acids. Germline V CDR1 and CDR2: LGHNA, YNFKEQ. CDR3 sequence (DNA): TGTGCCAGCAGCCAACCCCAGGGGGTGCGTGAAAAACTGTTTTTT. Amino acid sequence: CASSQPQGVREKLFF.